This T cell receptor beta chain came from a study of T cells after yellow fever vaccination (dated by TCRdb to about 2019). Regarding the complete study: The SMART-Seq v4 Ultra Low Input RNA kit was used to prepare libraries from fractions with low cell numbers. To follow T-cell clones before and after both primary and booster YFV17D yellow fever vaccination, bulk TCR alpha and beta repertoires underwent longitudinal sequencing. Two healthy male donors made up the cohort, one aged 18 to 29 years and the other aged 30 to 40 years. Blood was collected at multiple timepoints before and after primary and secondary immunization, and bulk PBMC replicates and cell subsets were isolated.

The reads were generated on an Illumina NovaSeq 6000. TCR cDNA was made using 5'RACE template switching, a step that added a universal primer site and unique molecular identifiers. Priming for cDNA synthesis came from both the TCR alpha and TCR beta constant segments. Libraries were amplified in two PCR steps, with sample barcodes and sequencing adapters added in the second step. Sequencing of the libraries was done on either Illumina HiSeq 2500 (2x100 bp) or NovaSeq (2x150 bp). From the authors' description of their analysis: MIGEC was used to demultiplex reads and collapse the reads into UMI consensus sequences, and MiXCR was used for V(D)J alignment. Vaccine-responding clonotypes were identified with edgeR using replicate PBMC samples, with FDR below 0.01 and a log2 fold change above 5 up to day 15 being required. Each bulk clonotype received a CD4 or CD8 identity based on whether the sequenced CD4 or CD8 repertoire contained that clonotype at higher abundance. In TCRdb, the public reads were trimmed at Q25 with fastp and aligned with MiXCR, with productive beta chains retained. Identical CDR3 proteins give one entry, which carries the most common genes and DNA. The V and J calls here are based on TCRdb, not the publication. Within this sample are 200,000 to 300,000 distinct CDR3 sequences, with more than 3.5% of them counted one time only. The ten largest clones take up around 19% of the sample.

The sample's treatment or condition label, decoded: live attenuated yellow fever vaccine strain. Two biological replicates of bulk PBMCs were collected at each blood-draw timepoint. PBMCs were isolated from peripheral blood using a standard Ficoll-Paque protocol. TriZol was used to extract RNA from bulk PBMCs, from CD4 and CD8 fractions, and from dextramer-positive and dextramer-negative fractions. This clonotype was observed many times. The antigen this receptor binds is unknown. It has no much larger one-base neighbor in the sample; base qualities were not kept. Per the germline V gene, SGHTA is the CDR1 and FQGNSA is the CDR2. Compared with germline, V lacks 4 bases and J lacks 4 bases; bases without a gene match: 10. Measured from the cysteine to the phenylalanine, the CDR3 is 17 residues long. The kept DNA is CDR3 alone, 51 bases in frame from the first base. Study-level results and caveats: The study included only a couple of donors, which limits how far the findings can be generalized. Most clones expanded after primary vaccination were re-detected after the booster (about 96% of CD4 and 88% of CD8), suggesting broad memory maintenance. The secondary T-cell response was found to be weaker but faster than the primary response, with a peak reached on day 5 rather than on day 15. A small fraction of clonotypes appeared in both the CD4 and CD8 compartments, likely as a result of convergent recombination. Computational filtering was needed because FACS-sorted repertoires could contain abundant contaminating clonotypes from the bulk population.

The sample in question was PBMCs, obtained 15 days after the yellow fever booster vaccination. The sequence came from a man younger than 35 who received the YFV17D yellow fever vaccine. The V gene is TRBV7-2 and the J gene is TRBJ2-3, with TRBD2 matching 11 junction bases. The CDR3 here reads CASSSQFSGGAADTQYF. The DNA reads as follows: TGTGCCAGCAGCTCACAATTTAGCGGGGGGGCCGCAGATACGCAGTATTTT.